This TCR beta chain is from a study of OX40 agonist ivuxolimab in advanced cancers. Study at large: Hepatocellular carcinoma, melanoma, renal cell or head and neck cancer occurred in dose-escalation patients. Two cutaneous melanoma patients and one hepatocellular carcinoma patient, three in all, had partial responses. From 23 to 79 years was the age range, with a mean of around 60 years, and around 83% were male. Study-level results: Still undetermined is the antigen specificity of the expanded peripheral T cells.

Germline V CDR1 and CDR2: GTSNPN, SVGIG (reference sequence). The CDR3 totals 12 residues. The V end lost 4 bases, the J end lost 3 bases, and 10 bases lay between the germline ends. Produced via immunoSEQ multiplex PCR; TCRdb's table is partial and in-frame only. The sample yields 50,000 to 65,000 clones, around 88% seen once. As concerns this clone: The antigen is unknown.

This TCR was sampled from an adult with an advanced solid tumor such as melanoma, head and neck, liver or kidney cancer. This material consisted of CD4+ or CD8+ T cells sorted from blood, taken in a trial of the OX40 agonist ivuxolimab. The chain has TRBV30 and TRBJ2-7; the D is unclear. The CDR3 DNA sequence: TGTGCCTGGACTCCCCCTAACTACGAGCAGTACTTC. It encodes CAWTPPNYEQYF. Based on the CDR3 plus reference TRBV30 and TRBJ2-7, the full variable domain is SQTIHQWPATLVQPVGSPLSLECTVEGTSNPNLYWYRQAAGRGLQLLFYSVGIGQISSEVPQNLSASRPQDRQFILSSKKLLLSDSGFYLCAWTPPNYEQYFGPGTRLTVT.